This T cell receptor (beta chain) was obtained from a study of technical replicates of blood from a few donors. Here immunoSEQ multiplex PCR was the method, and the copy in TCRdb shows in-frame clones only, minus some. This table has about 100,000 clones, around 95% appearing once. This TCR was sampled from a human donor in good health. The specimen sequenced was T cells isolated from PBMCs.

CDR3 protein: CASSAPVANSGNTIYF. CDR3 DNA: TGTGCCAGCAGCGCCCCCGTTGCGAACTCTGGAAACACCATATATTTT. The chain recombines TRBV9 with TRBJ1-3; D ambiguous. With 3 bases removed from V and 0 bases from J, the gap between germline ends came to 13 bases. Germline-derived CDR1 and CDR2 are SGDLS and YYNGEE. This CDR3 has 16 amino acids.